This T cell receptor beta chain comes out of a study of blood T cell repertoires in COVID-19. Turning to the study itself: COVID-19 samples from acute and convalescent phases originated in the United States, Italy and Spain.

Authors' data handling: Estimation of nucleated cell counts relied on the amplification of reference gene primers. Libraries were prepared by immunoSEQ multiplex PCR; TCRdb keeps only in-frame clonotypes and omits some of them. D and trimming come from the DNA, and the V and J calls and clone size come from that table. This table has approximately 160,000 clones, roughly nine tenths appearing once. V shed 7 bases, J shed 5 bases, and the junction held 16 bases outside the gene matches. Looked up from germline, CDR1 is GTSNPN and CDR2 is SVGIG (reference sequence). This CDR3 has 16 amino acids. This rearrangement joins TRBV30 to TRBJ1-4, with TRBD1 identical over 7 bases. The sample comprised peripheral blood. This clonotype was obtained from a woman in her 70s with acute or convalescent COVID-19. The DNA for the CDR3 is TGTGCCTACACGATCCCGGACAGGATGGGGAATGAAAAACTGTTTTTT. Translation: CAYTIPDRMGNEKLFF.